This is a list of T cell receptor beta chains from one sample in a study of blood T cell repertoires in COVID-19. Generated by immunoSEQ multiplex PCR, the TCRdb table keeps only in-frame clones and is missing some. The table has roughly 270,000 clones, 88% seen once; the top ten hold just under 9.5%. Specimen: peripheral blood. The receptors were sampled from a man aged 18 to 30 with active or convalescent COVID-19. The CDR3 runs from the conserved cysteine through the conserved F or W. A D gene is named only where the DNA matches it firmly. Size tells how often a clone was seen (once, few, many) or the class of an expanded clone, and some rows leave it out.

j_gene	v_gene	abundance	d_gene	CDR3aa	CDR3nt
TRBJ2-3	TRBV5-4	-	TRBD1	CASSLGQGADTQYF	TGTGCCAGCAGCTTGGGACAGGGAGCTGATACGCAGTATTTT
TRBJ2-7	TRBV19	-	-	CASSIGPPSSYEQYF	TGTGCCAGTAGTATAGGCCCCCCGAGCTCCTACGAGCAGTACTTC
TRBJ1-3	TRBV7-4	-	TRBD1	CASSPGQGKSSGNTIYF	TGTGCCAGCAGCCCCGGACAGGGAAAAAGCTCTGGAAACACCATATATTTT
TRBJ1-2	TRBV29-1	-	-	CSVRSGGNYGYTF	TGCAGCGTTCGGTCGGGAGGGAACTATGGCTACACCTTC
TRBJ2-7	TRBV6-6	-	-	CASSYTDRPLEQYF	TGTGCCAGCAGTTACACGGACAGACCCCTCGAGCAGTACTTC
TRBJ2-7	TRBV7-9	-	TRBD1	CASSTTGGRYEQYF	TGTGCCAGCAGCACCACAGGGGGCAGGTACGAGCAGTACTTC
TRBJ1-2	TRBV5-1	-	-	CASSPTGIGYTF	TGCGCCAGCAGCCCGACAGGAATTGGCTACACCTTC
TRBJ2-1	TRBV5-8	-	-	CASSLGQSAYNEQFF	TGTGCCAGCAGCTTGGGACAAAGTGCCTACAATGAGCAGTTCTTC
TRBJ1-4	TRBV19	once	TRBD1	CASSIAGGSEEKLFF	TGTGCCAGTAGTATTGCAGGGGGCTCGGAGGAAAAACTGTTTTTT
TRBJ1-6	TRBV7-2	-	TRBD1	CASSPGQGRNSPLHF	TGTGCCAGCAGCCCAGGACAGGGAAGGAATTCACCCCTCCACTTT